The clone carrying this T cell receptor beta chain was counted a few times. Antigen specificity is unknown. These data originate in a study of identical twins. The CDR3 length is 15 residues. V was clipped by 6 bases and J by 0 bases; unmatched bases: 8. Germline V gene lookup returns CDR1 DFQATT and CDR2 SNEGSKA (reference sequence). General study findings and limits: Out-of-frame TCR alpha sharing observed in monozygotic twins exceeded model estimates. The abundant beta clonotypes from cord blood had fewer insertions, and memory repertoires had none of this.

A single record per CDR3 protein comes from TCRdb applying MiXCR to the 5' RACE reads. The table shows roughly 260,000 distinct CDR3 sequences, with 7.5% occurring only once. The same data also went into a second study, on yellow fever vaccine responses in identical twins.

Sequenced: CD8+ T cells sorted from blood. The clonotype originates from a woman aged 18-29 years in good health. This chain connects TRBV20-1 to TRBJ2-1, with TRBD2 identical over 7 bases. This CDR3 reads CSASRDYRSYNEQFF. As DNA, the CDR3 is TGCAGTGCCAGCCGGGACTACCGCTCCTACAATGAGCAGTTCTTC.